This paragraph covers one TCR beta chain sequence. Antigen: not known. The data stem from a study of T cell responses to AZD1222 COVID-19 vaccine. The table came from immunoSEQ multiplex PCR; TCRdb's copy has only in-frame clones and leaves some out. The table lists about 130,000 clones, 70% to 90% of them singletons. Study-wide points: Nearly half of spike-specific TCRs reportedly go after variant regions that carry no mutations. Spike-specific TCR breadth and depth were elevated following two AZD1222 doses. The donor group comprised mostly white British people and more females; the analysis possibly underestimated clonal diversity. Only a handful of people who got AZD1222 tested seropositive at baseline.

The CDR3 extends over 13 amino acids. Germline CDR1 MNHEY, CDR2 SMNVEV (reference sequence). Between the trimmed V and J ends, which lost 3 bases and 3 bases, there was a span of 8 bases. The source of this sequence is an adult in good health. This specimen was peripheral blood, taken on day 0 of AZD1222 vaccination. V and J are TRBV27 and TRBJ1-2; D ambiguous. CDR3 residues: CASSFEGYYGYTF. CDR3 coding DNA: TGTGCCAGCAGTTTTGAGGGCTACTATGGCTACACCTTC.